This T cell receptor beta chain was identified during a study of CD8+ T cells in alopecia areata. cDNA serving as the sequencing template came from extracted, reverse transcribed RNA. This table comes from immunoSEQ multiplex PCR, and its TCRdb copy is limited to in-frame clones, with some not included. The repertoire consists of around 200,000 clones, with around three fifths occurring once and the leading ten covering over 10%. Described treatment: oral pan-JAK inhibitor, 5-10 mg twice daily. The CDR3 covers 17 residues. Germline lookup yields CDR1 SNHLY and CDR2 FYNNEI. Trimming at V came to 6 bases and at J to 4 bases, leaving 10 bases not matched to a gene.

The source of this sequence is a human donor with alopecia areata. The chain recombines TRBV2 with TRBJ1-5; 12 bases match TRBD1. The sequences come from CD8+ T cells sorted from blood, collected at week 24, from a patient treated with tofacitinib. The CDR3 sequence: CASRGTGGQRVNQPQHF. The CDR3 DNA is TGTGCCAGCAGAGGGACAGGGGGCCAACGAGTGAATCAGCCCCAGCATTTT.